This T cell receptor (beta chain) emerged from a study of cytomegalovirus exposure and HLA in healthy donors. The PCR contained 60 Vbeta and 13 Jbeta primers. Sequenced by immunoSEQ multiplex PCR; TCRdb stores in-frame clones only, minus some. Of around 170,000 clones listed, roughly 85% were seen once; the top ten hold 0.69%. Regarding this clone: Its target is not known.

Study-wide results and caveats: Through in vitro validation, a few CMV-associated chains were shown to be specific for CMV antigens.

What was sequenced was PBMCs. The TCR was taken from a woman between 40 and 55 years old in good health and CMV-seronegative.

CDR3: CASSEPGTTYEQYF. The CDR3 coding sequence is TGTGCCAGCAGTGAACCAGGGACAACCTACGAGCAGTACTTC. The chain is built from TRBV25-1 and TRBJ2-7, with a possible D match to TRBD1 (6 bases). This CDR3 has 14 amino acids. V lost 2 bases to trimming and J lost 2 bases, with 10 bases between them. CDR1 and CDR2 (germline): MGHDK, SYGVNS.